The 9 T cell receptor beta chains listed next were all sequenced from one sample in a study of cytomegalovirus exposure and HLA in healthy donors. A multiplex PCR was run with 60 Vbeta primers and 13 Jbeta primers. Here immunoSEQ multiplex PCR was the method, and the copy in TCRdb shows in-frame clones only, minus some. The sample yields around 150,000 clones, approximately 71% seen once. What was sequenced was PBMCs. The receptors here all came from a man in his fifties in good health and CMV-seronegative.

The J gene is TRBJ1-4, the V gene TRBV11-2, with D maybe TRBD1 (6 bases). Germline CDR1 is SGHAT and CDR2 is FQNNGV. The germline V and J ends were trimmed by 0 bases and 4 bases, with 9 bases remaining between them. The CDR3 is 15 amino acids. The CDR3 bases are TGTGCCAGCAGCTTAGAGGGACACCTTAATGAAAAACTGTTTTTT. Amino acids: CASSLEGHLNEKLFF.

The sample holds a few counts of this clone. This CDR3 reads CASSEDTSYNSPLHF. The CDR3 nucleotides are TGTGCCAGCAGTGAAGACACCTCCTATAATTCACCCCTCCACTTT. The chain couples TRBV2 to TRBJ1-6; no firm D call. The V gene's germline CDR1 is SNHLY and CDR2 FYNNEI. The CDR3 extends over 15 amino acids. V lost 1 base and J 0 bases, leaving 4 bases between the germline ends.

The chain couples TRBV7-7 to TRBJ2-5, with 8 bases that match TRBD2. The CDR3 consists of 13 residues. Germline loops: CDR1 SSHAT, CDR2 FNYEAQ (reference sequence). V dropped 5 bases and J dropped 5; count of bases not matched to a gene: 4. The DNA of the CDR3 is TGTGCCAGCAGCCCCGGGGGGGCTGAGACCCAGTACTTC. It codes for CASSPGGAETQYF.

The table lists this clone with a few counts. The CDR3 DNA is TGTGCTAGTGGTTTGGTTCTGGGGGGAAGCACAGATACGCAGTATTTT. It translates to CASGLVLGGSTDTQYF. The chain couples TRBV12-5 to TRBJ2-3; D might be TRBD2 (6 bases). The V gene lost 0 bases and the J gene lost 0 bases, with 10 bases spanning the gap. The CDR3 runs 16 residues. Germline CDR1 LGHNT, CDR2 FRNRAP. The full variable domain, rest sourced from reference TRBV12-5 and TRBJ2-3, is DARVTQTPRHKVTEMGQEVTMRCQPILGHNTVFWYRQTMMQGLELLAYFRNRAPLDDSGMPKDRFSAEMPDATLATLKIQPSEPRDSAVYFCASGLVLGGSTDTQYFGPGTRLTVL.

V usage is TRBV19 and J usage is TRBJ2-1, with D perhaps TRBD2 (6 bases). The V end lost 4 bases, the J end lost 3 bases, and 13 bases lay between the germline ends. Germline lookup yields CDR1 LNHDA and CDR2 SQIVND (reference sequence). The CDR3 covers 15 residues. The CDR3 protein is CASSRSGGSYNEQFF. In DNA, the CDR3 is TGTGCCAGTAGTAGGTCCGGGGGTAGCTACAATGAGCAGTTCTTC.

This clone appeared a few times. The chain is built from TRBV7-9 and TRBJ2-3; unclear D gene. This CDR3 is built from 11 residues. Germline-derived CDR1 and CDR2 are SEHNR and FQNEAQ (reference sequence). V lost 5 bases and J 3 bases, leaving 3 bases between the germline ends. The CDR3 protein is CASSITDTQYF. DNA of the CDR3: TGTGCCAGCAGCATAACAGATACGCAGTATTTT.

The chain joins TRBV5-1 to TRBJ1-2; 8 nucleotides align to TRBD1. The germline gives CDR1 SGHRS, CDR2 YFSETQ. The trim removed 5 bases at V and 4 bases at J, leaving 7 bases unmatched. The CDR3 consists of 14 residues. The CDR3 spells CASRRTGTLYGYTF. In DNA, the CDR3 is TGCGCCAGCAGACGGACAGGGACCCTCTATGGCTACACCTTC.

V is TRBV2 and J is TRBJ1-2; 8 nucleotides match TRBD1. CDR1 is SNHLY and CDR2 is FYNNEI in the germline V gene. The CDR3 consists of 12 residues. V trimming: 8 bases; J trimming: 8 bases; junction bases outside the gene matches: 7. CDR3 sequence: CASRGQDGGYTF. CDR3 nucleotide sequence: TGTGCCAGCCGGGGACAGGACGGCGGCTACACCTTC.

The genes are TRBV5-1 and TRBJ2-5, with D maybe TRBD2 (6 bases). Judging by the DNA end, TRBJ2-7 fits better; the J call may be wrong. The CDR3 is made up of 14 amino acids. Germline assignment: CDR1 SGHRS and CDR2 YFSETQ. DNA of the CDR3: TGCGCCAGCAGCCCCTTTGGAGGGGCGAACGAGCAGTACTTC. Its protein is CASSPFGGANEQYF.